Listed below are T cell receptor beta chains from one sample, sequenced in a study of T cell responses to AZD1222 COVID-19 vaccine. The method was immunoSEQ multiplex PCR; TCRdb's version includes in-frame clones alone and lacks a portion of them. The sample lists some 130,000 clones; about 90% were seen once. Sequencing was performed on peripheral blood, taken on day 0 of AZD1222 vaccination. These receptors were collected from an adult in good health. Both conserved end residues are part of each CDR3. Each record gives: V gene, J gene, clone size, D gene, CDR3 protein, CDR3 DNA. The D gene is left open where the match is weak. Not all rows give a size; the values are once, few, many and, for expanded clones, a class.

TRBV3-1/TRBV3-2	TRBJ1-5	.	.	CASSQGQGWNQPQHF	TGTGCCAGCAGCCAAGGGCAGGGATGGAATCAGCCCCAGCATTTT
TRBV6-1	TRBJ2-5	few	.	CASSDLEPLGETQYF	TGTGCCAGCAGTGACCTAGAGCCCTTGGGAGAGACCCAGTACTTC
TRBV13	TRBJ1-1	few	.	CASSPSRALNTEAFF	TGTGCCAGCAGCCCCAGCCGGGCCCTGAACACTGAAGCTTTCTTT
TRBV7-6	TRBJ2-5	once	TRBD2	CASSSWTSGGGETQYF	TGTGCCAGCAGCTCTTGGACTAGCGGGGGTGGGGAGACCCAGTACTTC
TRBV18	TRBJ2-7	.	TRBD1	CASSPGTGYSEQYF	TGTGCCAGCTCACCAGGGACAGGGTACTCCGAGCAGTACTTC
TRBV19	TRBJ1-1	.	.	CASSIKVGTEAFF	TGTGCCAGTAGTATTAAAGTAGGAACTGAAGCTTTCTTT
TRBV5-6	TRBJ2-5	.	TRBD2	CASSLLVLASGSGETQYF	TGTGCCAGCAGCTTGTTAGTCTTAGCTAGCGGGAGTGGGGAGACCCAGTACTTC
TRBV6-5	TRBJ1-1	.	.	CASTLDSSNTEAFF	TGTGCCAGCACCCTCGACTCCTCGAACACTGAAGCTTTCTTT
TRBV5-5	TRBJ2-2	.	.	CASSLGMSTGGELFF	TGTGCCAGCAGCTTGGGGATGTCCACAGGCGGGGAGCTGTTTTTT
TRBV3-1/TRBV3-2	TRBJ1-1	.	.	CASRKGLNTEAFF	TGTGCCAGCAGAAAGGGTCTGAACACTGAAGCTTTCTTT
TRBV27	TRBJ1-2	.	.	CASSFVRFGGYTF	TGTGCCAGCAGTTTCGTCCGTTTCGGCGGCTACACCTTC
TRBV7-3	TRBJ2-2	.	TRBD1	CASSQRNYNRGRGTGELFF	TGTGCCAGCAGCCAGAGGAACTACAACAGGGGGCGCGGAACCGGGGAGCTGTTTTTT
TRBV7-2	TRBJ2-1	.	TRBD1	CASSAGQGDNEQFF	TGTGCCAGCAGCGCGGGACAGGGTGACAATGAGCAGTTCTTC
TRBV5-4	TRBJ1-2	once	TRBD1	CATFRTGRYGYTF	TGTGCCACCTTCAGGACAGGCCGGTATGGCTACACCTTC
TRBV4-1	TRBJ1-5	.	.	CASSQVPGLVSDQPQHF	TGCGCCAGCAGCCAAGTCCCGGGGTTAGTTTCTGATCAGCCCCAGCATTTT
TRBV6-5	TRBJ1-6	.	.	CASSYSRAEGALHF	TGTGCCAGCAGTTACTCGAGGGCGGAAGGGGCCCTCCACTTT
TRBV5-1	TRBJ2-1	.	TRBD2	CASLEGGRANEQFF	TGCGCCAGCTTGGAGGGCGGGAGGGCCAATGAGCAGTTCTTC
TRBV6-1	TRBJ1-1	.	TRBD1	CASSEWPGQGAEAFF	TGTGCCAGCAGTGAATGGCCGGGACAGGGGGCTGAAGCTTTCTTT
TRBV20-1	TRBJ2-7	.	.	CSLVDLGEQYF	TGCAGTTTAGTCGACCTCGGCGAGCAGTACTTC
TRBV5-1	TRBJ1-1	.	TRBD1	CASSPPRQGGTEAFF	TGCGCCAGCAGCCCACCCCGACAGGGGGGTACTGAAGCTTTCTTT
TRBV5-1	TRBJ2-7	.	TRBD2	CATAPGPAGVYEQYF	TGCGCCACCGCGCCCGGGCCAGCGGGGGTGTACGAGCAGTACTTC
TRBV5-4	TRBJ1-2	.	TRBD1	CASRGHRGDYGYTF	TGTGCCAGCAGGGGACACAGGGGAGACTATGGCTACACCTTC
TRBV7-2	TRBJ2-7	once	.	CASSRSRGDYEQYF	TGTGCCAGCAGCCGGTCTAGGGGTGACTACGAGCAGTACTTC
TRBV29-1	TRBJ1-2	.	TRBD1	CSVESKGAPGSILYGYTF	TGCAGCGTTGAAAGCAAGGGGGCCCCAGGCTCTATCCTATATGGCTACACCTTC
TRBV6-2/TRBV6-3	TRBJ1-5	.	.	CASSSFVRDPPNQPQHF	TGTGCCAGCAGTTCTTTCGTGAGGGATCCCCCTAATCAGCCCCAGCATTTT
TRBV6-5	TRBJ2-3	.	.	CASSFGPSWYF	TGTGCCAGCAGTTTCGGGCCCTCATGGTATTTT
TRBV30	TRBJ1-4	.	.	CAWSIGGRNEKLFF	TGTGCCTGGAGTATAGGGGGAAGAAATGAAAAACTGTTTTTT
TRBV5-6	TRBJ2-1	.	.	CASRLGYNEQFF	TGTGCCAGCCGTCTTGGGTACAATGAGCAGTTCTTC
TRBV28	TRBJ2-5	.	.	CASSLPQGSQETQYF	TGTGCCAGCAGTTTGCCCCAGGGCTCCCAAGAGACCCAGTACTTC
TRBV4-3	TRBJ1-1	.	.	CASSPGPRAGWDTEAFF	TGCGCCAGCAGCCCCGGGCCCAGGGCAGGGTGGGACACTGAAGCTTTCTTT
TRBV12-5	TRBJ2-7	.	.	CASGLEAGYEQYF	TGTGCTAGTGGTTTGGAGGCCGGCTACGAGCAGTACTTC
TRBV7-9	TRBJ2-7	.	.	CASSLAGSTKDEQYF	TGTGCCAGCAGCTTAGCGGGGTCCACTAAGGACGAGCAGTACTTC
TRBV6-2/TRBV6-3	TRBJ1-6	.	TRBD1	CASSPGQDNSPLHF	TGTGCCAGCAGTCCCGGACAGGACAATTCACCCCTCCACTTT
TRBV10-1	TRBJ1-1	.	.	CASSEGVTEAFF	TGCGCCAGCAGTGAGGGGGTCACTGAAGCTTTCTTT
TRBV30	TRBJ2-7	.	.	CAWSVPAINEQYF	TGTGCCTGGAGTGTACCGGCTATTAACGAGCAGTACTTC
TRBV19	TRBJ1-3	.	.	CASSQGRPGNTIYF	TGTGCCAGTAGCCAGGGCAGGCCCGGAAACACCATATATTTT
TRBV18	TRBJ1-1	.	.	CASSPRRNTEAFF	TGTGCCAGCTCACCAAGGAGGAACACTGAAGCTTTCTTT
TRBV19	TRBJ1-1	.	.	CASSIRPENTEAFF	TGTGCCAGTAGTATTCGGCCAGAGAACACTGAAGCTTTCTTT
TRBV5-6	TRBJ1-2	once	TRBD1	CASSSGTGGYGYTF	TGTGCCAGCAGCTCCGGGACAGGGGGATATGGCTACACCTTC
TRBV27	TRBJ2-5	.	.	CASSSTTNYQETQYF	TGTGCCAGCAGTTCAACGACCAATTACCAAGAGACCCAGTACTTC
TRBV6-4	TRBJ1-2	.	TRBD1	CASSDLPGQIPSIANYGYTF	TGTGCCAGCAGTGACCTTCCGGGACAGATACCGTCGATCGCTAACTATGGCTACACCTTC
TRBV6-5	TRBJ2-7	.	.	CASTRSAGASYEQYF	TGTGCCAGCACCCGGTCGGCCGGGGCCTCCTACGAGCAGTACTTC
TRBV5-1	TRBJ2-1	.	.	CASSLAGGRQYNEQFF	TGCGCCAGCAGCTTGGCCGGGGGACGGCAATACAATGAGCAGTTCTTC
TRBV5-1	TRBJ1-2	.	TRBD1	CASSLGTGQGGGYTF	TGCGCCAGCAGTCTGGGGACTGGACAGGGAGGAGGCTACACCTTC
TRBV5-6	TRBJ1-2	once	.	CASSLIILGGYTF	TGTGCCAGCAGCTTGATTATACTAGGAGGCTACACCTTC
TRBV2	TRBJ1-3	once	.	CASSEGGGNTIYF	TGTGCCAGCAGTGAGGGAGGTGGAAACACCATATATTTT
TRBV30	TRBJ2-5	.	.	CASTPVDETQYF	TGTGCCTCCACGCCCGTGGACGAGACCCAGTACTTC
TRBV12-2	TRBJ1-1	.	.	CASRAETGVGGTEAFF	TGTGCAAGTCGCGCAGAAACAGGGGTTGGGGGCACTGAAGCTTTCTTT
TRBV5-1	TRBJ1-1	.	.	CASSSQGWNTEAFF	TGCGCCAGCAGCTCGCAGGGTTGGAACACTGAAGCTTTCTTT
TRBV10-2	TRBJ1-2	once	.	CASSDTGGTHYGYTF	TGCGCCAGCAGTGATACCGGGGGGACCCACTATGGCTACACCTTC
TRBV3-1/TRBV3-2	TRBJ1-6	.	.	CASSHSNSPLHF	TGTGCCAGCAGCCATTCAAATTCACCCCTCCACTTT
TRBV6-1	TRBJ2-3	.	TRBD2	CASSDELTSGTDTQYF	TGTGCCAGCAGTGATGAGCTGACTAGCGGCACAGATACGCAGTATTTT
TRBV9	TRBJ1-2	.	.	CASSVRQETYGYTF	TGTGCCAGCAGCGTCAGACAGGAGACCTATGGCTACACCTTC
TRBV5-6	TRBJ1-4	.	TRBD1	CASSLANRGPGEKLFF	TGTGCCAGCAGCTTGGCGAACAGGGGCCCGGGTGAAAAACTGTTTTTT